One and the same sample provided the 3 T cell receptor beta chains below, sequenced in a study of beta chain features in type 1 diabetes. The investigators reverse transcribed all of the isolated RNA, so they sequenced expressed TCRB transcripts. TCRdb keeps only in-frame clones here, not all; method: immunoSEQ multiplex PCR. Of more than 350,000 clones in the sample, over 10% were seen once. The sequenced sample consisted of naive CD4+ T cells from blood. These TCRs come from a woman under 30 in good health.

This chain uses TRBV7-2 with TRBJ2-5; 8 bases are a match to TRBD1. The CDR3 sequence is 14 residues long. Germline loops: CDR1 SGHTA, CDR2 FQGNSA. After removal of 4 bases from V and 5 bases from J, the junction contained 6 bases not matched to a gene. Here the CDR3 reads CASSSKTGVETQYF. The DNA for the CDR3 is TGTGCCAGCAGCTCCAAGACAGGGGTCGAGACCCAGTACTTC.

The chain combines TRBV2 with TRBJ2-1, with D possibly being TRBD1 (5 bases). This CDR3 has 9 residues. Trimming removed 10 bases from V and 7 bases from J, with 5 bases in between. Germline V gene sequence: CDR1 SNHLY, CDR2 FYNNEI. The CDR3 DNA reads TGTGCCAAGGGGAATGAGCAGTTCTTC. This translates into CAKGNEQFF.

This clone has more than one count but fewer than ten. This rearrangement joins TRBV30 to TRBJ2-7, with a possible D match to TRBD2 (6 bases). CDR3 length: 15 amino acids. Trimming stripped 1 base from V and 5 bases from J, with 18 bases between. The germline CDR1 and CDR2 sequences are GTSNPN and SVGIG (reference sequence). CDR3 DNA: TGTGCCTGGAGTGGAGGAGGGGTCGGCATCCACGAGCAGTACTTC. Encoded protein: CAWSGGGVGIHEQYF.